These T cell receptor beta chains were read from a single sample in a study of T-cell reconstitution after alpha-beta-depleted transplantation in children. From the PCR reads, TCRdb called clonotypes with MiXCR, one entry per CDR3 protein. The sample has around 800,000 distinct CDR3 sequences, roughly 16% seen once. The sequenced sample was PBMCs, mostly from graft donor cells, obtained 360 days after TCRalphabeta/CD19-depleted stem cell transplant. The receptors come from a male patient between 10 and 17 years old who had a stem cell transplant for acute lymphoblastic leukemia, so the T cells may come from the graft donor. CDR3s include the opening cysteine and the closing phenylalanine or tryptophan. A D gene is named only where the DNA matches it firmly. The size field is filled for only some rows; it gives once, few, many or a size class.

CDR3nt	CDR3aa	d_gene	abundance	v_gene	j_gene
TGTGCCCTGCGGCAGGGCTACGAGCAGTACTTC	CALRQGYEQYF	-	many	TRBV10-3	TRBJ2-7
TGCGCCAGCAGCTCGGAGGCCGGGGCCCAGTACTTC	CASSSEAGAQYF	-	few	TRBV5-1	TRBJ2-5
TGCAGCGTTCGCCGGACAGGGAAGGGTGAGCAGTTCTTC	CSVRRTGKGEQFF	TRBD1	-	TRBV29-1	TRBJ2-1
TGTGCCAGCAGCTCGTCAAGGACAGGCCTCTTCAGCACAGATACGCAGTATTTT	CASSSSRTGLFSTDTQYF	TRBD1	few	TRBV7-8	TRBJ2-3
TGTGCCAGCAGATCCAGGGGGCGGACCGGGGAGCTGTTTTTT	CASRSRGRTGELFF	TRBD1	-	TRBV11-2	TRBJ2-2
TGTGCCACGATCCAATTACCGGGACAGGGGGCCTACGAGCAGTACTTC	CATIQLPGQGAYEQYF	TRBD1	-	TRBV28	TRBJ2-7
TGCAGCGTTGTTTCGCCTAGGGGATACAATGAGCAGTTCTTC	CSVVSPRGYNEQFF	-	many	TRBV29-1	TRBJ2-1
TGTGCCAGCAGCCTGCTGGGTGCGACGCCCCAGCATTTT	CASSLLGATPQHF	-	few	TRBV12-3/TRBV12-4	TRBJ1-5
TGCAGTGCTAGAGCAACGACTAGCGGGAGGTACAATGAGCAGTTCTTC	CSARATTSGRYNEQFF	TRBD2	-	TRBV20-1	TRBJ2-1
TGTGCCAGCAGCCCGAGCCTTGGGGCAACAAGGGCCTCTGGGGCCAACGTCCTGACTTTC	CASSPSLGATRASGANVLTF	-	few	TRBV11-1	TRBJ2-6
TGCAGTCGCCGGAAAGCCGCCAACACTGAAGCTTTCTTT	CSRRKAANTEAFF	-	few	TRBV20-1	TRBJ1-1
TGCGCCAGCAGCCAACTGTCCGCCCGAGTTGGAGCTTTCTTT	CASSQLSARVGAFF	-	-	TRBV4-1	TRBJ1-1
TGCAGCGGCTCTCCGTATAGCGGAGATACTCAAGAGACCCAGTACTTC	CSGSPYSGDTQETQYF	-	-	TRBV29-1	TRBJ2-5
TGTGCCAGCAGTTCGGGACAGGGAGTGGACGGCTACACCTTC	CASSSGQGVDGYTF	TRBD1	few	TRBV12-3/TRBV12-4	TRBJ1-2
TGCAGCGTTGAAATCCCCCGGACAGGGCACACTGAAGCTTTCTTT	CSVEIPRTGHTEAFF	TRBD1	-	TRBV29-1	TRBJ1-1